A single sample gave rise to the 24 T cell receptor beta chains below, sequenced in a study of cytomegalovirus exposure and HLA in healthy donors. The PCR made use of 60 Vbeta and 13 Jbeta primers. The repertoire was sequenced with immunoSEQ multiplex PCR; TCRdb's copy has only in-frame clones and lacks some. The sample includes 150,000 to 200,000 clones, about 78% of them seen just once. The specimen sequenced was PBMCs. The receptor set was obtained from a male donor in good health and CMV-seronegative.

V is TRBV7-8 and J is TRBJ2-1, with D perhaps TRBD1 (6 bases). The ends were cut back, 5 bases at V and 9 bases at J, with 17 bases in the middle. The CDR3 sequence is 14 residues long. The germline V gene encodes CDR1 SGHVS and CDR2 FQNEAQ. CDR3 DNA sequence: TGTGCCAGCAGCCCGACCAGGGGTGCGTCTGAGCAGTTCTTC. As protein: CASSPTRGASEQFF. Full variable domain (rest looked up from reference TRBV7-8 and TRBJ2-1): GAGVSQSPRYKVAKRGQDVALRCDPISGHVSLFWYQQALGQGPEFLTYFQNEAQLDKSGLPSDRFFAERPEGSVSTLKIQRTQQEDSAVYLCASSPTRGASEQFFGPGTRLTVL.

The rearrangement uses TRBV27 and TRBJ1-1; TRBD1 matches 7 bases. Per the germline V gene, CDR1 is MNHEY and CDR2 is SMNVEV (reference sequence). This CDR3 region has 15 residues. With V trimmed by 3 bases and J by 1 base, 5 bases remained unmatched. The CDR3 protein is CASSFRQGGNTEAFF. The CDR3 nucleotides are TGTGCCAGCAGTTTTCGACAGGGAGGGAACACTGAAGCTTTCTTT.

The J gene is TRBJ2-1, the V gene TRBV2; 8 positions match TRBD2. V dropped 4 bases and J dropped 9; count of bases not matched to a gene: 8. The CDR3 is made up of 14 amino acids. Germline V gene sequence: CDR1 SNHLY, CDR2 FYNNEI. CDR3 in amino acids: CASSAKRGSSEQFF. As DNA, the CDR3 is TGTGCCAGCAGTGCCAAGCGGGGGTCTAGTGAGCAGTTCTTC.

This chain joins TRBV5-6 and TRBJ1-5; D is unresolved. Deletions cut 4 bases from V and 4 bases from J, with 15 bases between. The CDR3 consists of 15 residues. Per germline, CDR1 SGHDT and CDR2 YYEEEE. The CDR3 coding sequence is TGTGCCAGCAGCCGCGTCGGGGTTTTGAATCAGCCCCAGCATTTT. Translation gives CASSRVGVLNQPQHF.

To note about this clone: At one end, the junction sequence differs from germline, possibly due to a read error. Other DNA variants within this sample encode the same CDR3. This rearrangement joins TRBV19 to TRBJ1-2; D perhaps matches TRBD1 (6 bases). The germline gives CDR1 LNHDA, CDR2 SQIVND (reference sequence). The length of the CDR3 is 15 residues. CDR3 region: CASSRAGGSRGIPVF. As DNA, the CDR3 is TGTGCCAGCAGTCGGGCCGGAGGCTCAAGGGGGATACCGGTCTTC.

The chain joins TRBV18 to TRBJ1-4; D is unresolved. CDR3 size: 16 residues. The V gene's germline CDR1 is KGHSH and CDR2 LQKENI. Trimming took off 0 bases at V and 6 bases at J, with 14 bases between the two ends. In DNA, the CDR3 is TGTGCCAGCTCACCACCGAGAGCAGGTGTGGATGAAAAACTGTTTTTT. Its protein product is CASSPPRAGVDEKLFF.

The DNA for the CDR3 is TGTGCCAGCTCCCGGGAGAGCGGGGGACCCTACGAGCAGTACTTC. This encodes CASSRESGGPYEQYF. This chain links TRBV18 with TRBJ2-7; 8 positions match TRBD2. V trimming: 6 bases; J trimming: 2 bases; junction bases outside the gene matches: 9. Per germline, CDR1 KGHSH and CDR2 LQKENI. The CDR3 runs 15 residues. Supplemented by reference TRBV18 and TRBJ2-7, the full variable domain reads NAGVMQNPRHLVRRRGQEARLRCSPMKGHSHVYWYRQLPEEGLKFMVYLQKENIIDESGMPKERFSAEFPKEGPSILRIQQVVRGDSAAYFCASSRESGGPYEQYFGPGTRLTVT.

The chain has TRBV27 and TRBJ2-2, with TRBD2 identical over 8 bases. CDR1 and CDR2 (germline): MNHEY, SMNVEV (reference sequence). CDR3 length equals 15 residues. V shed 3 bases, J shed 7 bases, and the junction held 7 bases outside the gene matches. For the CDR3, the DNA is TGTGCCAGCAGTTTGTGGACTAGCTACAACGGGGAGCTGTTTTTT. Its translation: CASSLWTSYNGELFF.

The rearrangement links TRBV5-4 to TRBJ2-4, with D maybe TRBD2 (6 bases). V lost 4 bases to trimming and J lost 8 bases, with 19 bases between them. CDR1 and CDR2 from the germline V gene are SGHNT and YYREEE (reference sequence). The CDR3 is made up of 15 amino acids. As DNA, the CDR3 is TGTGCCAGCAGCGCTACGGGACTCACCGGAGACATTCAGTACTTC. Translated, it gives CASSATGLTGDIQYF.

This clone was recorded once. The chain couples TRBV18 to TRBJ2-1; the match to TRBD1 covers 9 bases. The CDR3 is 12 amino acids. Germline loops: CDR1 KGHSH, CDR2 LQKENI. The ends lost 1 base at V and 13 bases at J; junction bases unmatched: 2. The CDR3, as DNA: TGTGCCAGCTCACCACAGACAGGGGGACAGTTCTTC. Its translation is CASSPQTGGQFF.

This clone was counted only a few times. The V call is TRBV4-3, the J call TRBJ2-5; 10 positions agree with TRBD2. Unmatched junction bases numbered 6, after V lost 0 bases and J lost 8 bases. The CDR3 loop spans 15 amino acids. Germline lookup yields CDR1 LGHNA and CDR2 YSLEER. The CDR3: CASSQEVLAGATQYF. The CDR3 region has the DNA TGCGCCAGCAGCCAAGAAGTGCTAGCGGGAGCAACCCAGTACTTC.

The chain uses TRBV7-9 and TRBJ2-3; 9 bases fit TRBD2. This CDR3 has 17 amino acids. Germline CDR1 and CDR2: SEHNR and FQNEAQ (reference sequence). After removal of 4 bases from V and 2 bases from J, the junction contained 10 bases not matched to a gene. The CDR3 bases are TGTGCCAGCAGCTCCCAGGGCGGGAGGGAATCCACAGATACGCAGTATTTT. It is translated as CASSSQGGRESTDTQYF.

The chain carries TRBV28 and TRBJ1-2; 12 bases agree with TRBD1. V shed 7 bases and J 8 bases; nucleotides not matched to a gene: 11. The CDR3 has 15 residues. The germline V gene encodes CDR1 MDHEN and CDR2 SYDVKM. CDR3: CASKTPGQGAGGYTF. CDR3 coding DNA: TGTGCCAGCAAGACCCCGGGACAGGGGGCGGGGGGCTACACCTTC.

The chain carries TRBV7-2 and TRBJ2-1, with TRBD2 matching 8 bases. There are 18 residues in the CDR3. Trimming took 4 bases from V and 6 from J; bases not matched to a gene: 17. CDR1 and CDR2 from the germline V gene are SGHTA and FQGNSA. CDR3: CASSWSGSGSRFRNEQFF. For the CDR3, the DNA is TGTGCCAGCAGCTGGAGCGGGAGCGGGAGTCGCTTTCGCAATGAGCAGTTCTTC.

The chain couples TRBV6-5 to TRBJ2-7; 8 bases are a match to TRBD1. Germline V gene lookup returns CDR1 MNHEY and CDR2 SVGAGI. This CDR3 contains 15 residues. Unmatched junction bases numbered 8, after V lost 6 bases and J lost 1 base. The CDR3, as DNA: TGTGCCAGCAGCTTCGGACAGGGAGGTTCCTACGAGCAGTACTTC. This translates into CASSFGQGGSYEQYF.

The gene calls are TRBV10-3 and TRBJ1-2; 10 positions agree with TRBD1. The CDR3 covers 13 residues. J gave up 5 bases and V 5 bases, and 2 bases lay outside the gene matches. The germline CDR1 and CDR2 sequences are ENHRY and SYGVKD. The CDR3 bases are TGTGCCATCAGTCCGGGACAGGGGTATGGCTACACCTTC. Its translation is CAISPGQGYGYTF.

This chain uses TRBV11-3 with TRBJ2-7; 8 positions agree with TRBD2. The trim removed 5 bases at V and 3 bases at J, leaving 12 bases unmatched. Germline V CDR1 and CDR2: SGHNT, YENEEA. The CDR3 has 16 amino acids. The CDR3 spells CASSPGRGGAGYEQYF. In nucleotides, the CDR3 is TGTGCCAGCAGCCCTGGACGGGGGGGCGCCGGCTACGAGCAGTACTTC.

Remarks on this clone: The identical CDR3 is also encoded by other nucleotide sequences in the sample. J is TRBJ2-7 and V is TRBV5-1; 11 nucleotides align to TRBD2. The trim removed 0 bases at V and 1 base at J, leaving 0 bases unmatched. This CDR3 is built from 15 residues. Germline assignment: CDR1 SGHRS and CDR2 YFSETQ. CDR3 amino acids: CASSLVAGGSYEQYF. The DNA for the CDR3 is TGCGCCAGCAGCTTGGTAGCGGGAGGGTCCTACGAGCAGTACTTC.

The CDR3 sequence: CASSLTGPRTEAFF. The CDR3 coding sequence is TGTGCCAGCTCCCTGACAGGTCCCCGCACTGAAGCTTTCTTT. The chain employs TRBV18 and TRBJ1-1, with D possibly being TRBD1 (6 bases). The CDR3 is made up of 14 amino acids. V lost 6 bases and J 4 bases, leaving 15 bases between the germline ends. Germline-derived CDR1 and CDR2 are KGHSH and LQKENI.

This clone has a handful of counts. V and J are TRBV29-1 and TRBJ1-1, with 7 bases aligning to TRBD1. This CDR3 comprises 12 residues. The V and J ends lost 4 bases and 9 bases, in that order; junction bases with no gene match: 8. From germline, CDR1 is SQVTM and CDR2 ANQGSEA. DNA of the CDR3: TGCAGCGTTGGGGAAAGGGACAGACAAGCTTTCTTT. Its translation: CSVGERDRQAFF.

This clone came up a few times. This sequence joins TRBV7-9 and TRBJ1-4; 9 positions agree with TRBD1. V trimming: 5 bases; J trimming: 10 bases; junction bases outside the gene matches: 14. The CDR3 sequence is 16 residues long. Germline V gives CDR1 SEHNR, CDR2 FQNEAQ (reference sequence). DNA of the CDR3: TGTGCCAGCAGCACCACTCGGAAGACAGGGGGGGTAAAACTGTTTTTT. Its protein product is CASSTTRKTGGVKLFF.

A note on this clone: In the same sample, other DNA sequences code for this CDR3. The chain is built from TRBV28 and TRBJ2-5, with D unresolved. CDR1 is MDHEN, CDR2 SYDVKM, per germline. There are 11 residues in the CDR3. Trimming left V 5 bases short and J 4 bases short, with 5 bases between. Here the CDR3 reads CASSLRETQYF. CDR3 nucleotides: TGTGCCAGCAGTCTCCGAGAGACCCAGTACTTC. The whole variable domain, filled in from reference TRBV28 and TRBJ2-5, reads DVKVTQSSRYLVKRTGEKVFLECVQDMDHENMFWYRQDPGLGLRLIYFSYDVKMKEKGDIPEGYSVSREKKERFSLILESASTNQTSMYLCASSLRETQYFGPGTRLLVL.

CDR3 residues: CASSPPGQGFEVDNQPQHF. Written as DNA, the CDR3 is TGTGCCAGCAGTCCCCCGGGACAGGGCTTCGAAGTGGACAATCAGCCCCAGCATTTT. V gene TRBV28 combines with J gene TRBJ1-5; 9 bases agree with TRBD1. The CDR3 contains 19 residues. V gave up 5 bases and J gave up 3 bases; unmatched junction bases: 17. In germline, CDR1 is MDHEN, CDR2 SYDVKM. The variable domain in full, with the rest retrieved from reference TRBV28 and TRBJ1-5, is DVKVTQSSRYLVKRTGEKVFLECVQDMDHENMFWYRQDPGLGLRLIYFSYDVKMKEKGDIPEGYSVSREKKERFSLILESASTNQTSMYLCASSPPGQGFEVDNQPQHFGDGTRLSIL.

V is TRBV7-9 and J is TRBJ1-1; no clear D gene. Trimming took 5 bases from V and 0 from J, leaving 10 bases between them. Germline-derived CDR1 and CDR2 are SEHNR and FQNEAQ (reference sequence). The CDR3 is made up of 14 amino acids. CDR3 loop: CASSPTVVNTEAFF. The CDR3 nucleotides are TGTGCCAGCAGCCCTACGGTAGTGAACACTGAAGCTTTCTTT. The whole variable domain, remainder taken from reference TRBV7-9 and TRBJ1-1, is DTGVSQNPRHKITKRGQNVTFRCDPISEHNRLYWYRQTLGQGPEFLTYFQNEAQLEKSRLLSDRFSAERPKGSFSTLEIQRTEQGDSAMYLCASSPTVVNTEAFFGQGTRLTVV.